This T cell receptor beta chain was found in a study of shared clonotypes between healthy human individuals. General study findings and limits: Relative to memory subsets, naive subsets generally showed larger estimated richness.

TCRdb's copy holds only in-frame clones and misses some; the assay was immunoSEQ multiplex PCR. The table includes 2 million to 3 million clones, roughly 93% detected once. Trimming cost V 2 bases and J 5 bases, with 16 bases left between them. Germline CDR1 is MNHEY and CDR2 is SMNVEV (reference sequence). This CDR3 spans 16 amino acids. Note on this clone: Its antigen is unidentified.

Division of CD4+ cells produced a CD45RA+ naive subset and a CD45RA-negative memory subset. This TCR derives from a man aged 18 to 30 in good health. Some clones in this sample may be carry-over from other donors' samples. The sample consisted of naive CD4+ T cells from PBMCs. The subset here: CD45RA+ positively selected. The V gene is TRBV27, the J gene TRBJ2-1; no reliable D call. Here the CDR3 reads CASSLTSALQDNEQFF. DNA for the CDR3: TGTGCCAGCAGTTTAACCAGCGCCCTGCAGGACAATGAGCAGTTCTTC.